The entry below describes one T cell receptor (beta chain). Antigen: not known. Other DNA sequences within the sample encode an identical CDR3. This CDR3 is 14 amino acids long. Germline CDR1 SEHNR, CDR2 FQNEAQ (reference sequence). The V gene end was trimmed by 5 bases and the J gene end by 2 bases; junction bases not matched to a gene: 6. This record belongs to a study of shared clonotypes between healthy human individuals. Clones were read by immunoSEQ multiplex PCR, and TCRdb kept only the in-frame ones, dropping some. The table shows around 600,000 clones, with about 98% occurring only once. The naive CD8 fraction comprised CD45RO-negative cells positively selected for CCR7 and excluded terminally differentiated effector memory CD45RA+ cells. The donors, healthy adults who were HIV-negative, had experienced no recent acute infections or vaccinations. Study-wide findings and caveats: Generally, estimated richness proved larger in naive subsets than it did in memory subsets.

The specimen sequenced was naive CD8+ T cells sorted from blood. The chain has TRBV7-9 and TRBJ2-7; 7 nucleotides line up with TRBD2. The TCR originated in a young man in good health. The CDR3 coding sequence is TGTGCCAGCAGCCCCTCTAGCGGTCCCTACGAGCAGTACTTC. Amino acid sequence: CASSPSSGPYEQYF.